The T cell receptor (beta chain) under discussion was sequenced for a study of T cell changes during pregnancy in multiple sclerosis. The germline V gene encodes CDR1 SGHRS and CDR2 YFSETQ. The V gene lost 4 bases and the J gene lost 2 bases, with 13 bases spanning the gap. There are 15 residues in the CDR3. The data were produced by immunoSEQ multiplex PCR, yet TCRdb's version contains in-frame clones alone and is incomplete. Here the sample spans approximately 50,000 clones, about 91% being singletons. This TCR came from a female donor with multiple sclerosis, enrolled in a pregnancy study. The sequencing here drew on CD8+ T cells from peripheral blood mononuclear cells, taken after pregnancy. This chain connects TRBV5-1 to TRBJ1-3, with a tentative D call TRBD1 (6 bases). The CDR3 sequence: CASSESTGTGNTIYF. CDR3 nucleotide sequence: TGCGCCAGCAGCGAATCTACAGGGACTGGAAACACCATATATTTT.